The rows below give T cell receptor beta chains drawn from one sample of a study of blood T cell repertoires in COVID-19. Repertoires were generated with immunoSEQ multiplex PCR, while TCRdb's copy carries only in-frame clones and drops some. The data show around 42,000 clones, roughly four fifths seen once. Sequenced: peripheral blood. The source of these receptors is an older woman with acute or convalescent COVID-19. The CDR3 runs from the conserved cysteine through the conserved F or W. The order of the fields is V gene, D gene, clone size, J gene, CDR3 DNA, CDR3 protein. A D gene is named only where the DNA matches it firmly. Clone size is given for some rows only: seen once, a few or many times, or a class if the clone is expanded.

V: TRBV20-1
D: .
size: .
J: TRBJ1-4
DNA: TGCGGGGGGTCGGCTAATGAAAAACTGTTTTTT
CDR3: CGGSANEKLFF

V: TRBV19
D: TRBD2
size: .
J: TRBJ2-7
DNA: TGTGCCACCTCCCCAGCGGGGGGGCTTTTTTTCAGCCACGAGCAGTACTTC
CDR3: CATSPAGGLFFSHEQYF

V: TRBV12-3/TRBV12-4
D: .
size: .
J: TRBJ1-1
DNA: TGTGCCAGCAGTCACCCCACAGGGGAAGCTTTCTTT
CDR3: CASSHPTGEAFF

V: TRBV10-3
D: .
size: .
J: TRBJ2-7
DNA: TGTGCCATCAGTGAGTCGCTAAGTTACGAGCAGTACTTC
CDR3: CAISESLSYEQYF

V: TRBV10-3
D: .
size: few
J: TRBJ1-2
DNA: TGTGCCATCAGTGAGGCAGGGTCTAACTATGGCTACACCTTC
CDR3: CAISEAGSNYGYTF

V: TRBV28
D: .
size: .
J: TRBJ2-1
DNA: TGTGCCAGCAAGATCCCAGGGGCAGGGGAGCAGTTCTTC
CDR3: CASKIPGAGEQFF

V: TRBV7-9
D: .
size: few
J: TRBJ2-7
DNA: TGTGCCAGCAGCTATAGCGGTCCGGGCTCCTACGAGCAGTACTTC
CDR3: CASSYSGPGSYEQYF

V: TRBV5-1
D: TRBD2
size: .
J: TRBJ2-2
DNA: TGCGCCAGCAGCTTCGGTCAGGGAGGGACCGGGGAGCTGTTTTTT
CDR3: CASSFGQGGTGELFF

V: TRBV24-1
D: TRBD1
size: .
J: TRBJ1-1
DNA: TGTGCCACCAGTGAAACTCCGGGACAGGGTGGTAGCAACACTGAAGCTTTCTTT
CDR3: CATSETPGQGGSNTEAFF

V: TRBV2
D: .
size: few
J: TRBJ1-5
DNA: TGTGCCAGCAGTGATGAACTACCCAATCAGCCCCAGCATTTT
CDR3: CASSDELPNQPQHF

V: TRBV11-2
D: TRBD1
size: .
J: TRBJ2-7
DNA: TGTGCCAGCAGCCCGGACAGGGGGCCTTCCTACGAGCAGTACTTC
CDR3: CASSPDRGPSYEQYF

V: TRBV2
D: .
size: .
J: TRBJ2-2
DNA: TGTGCCAGAGGACTGGCAGGCAACACCGGGGAGCTGTTTTTT
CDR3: CARGLAGNTGELFF

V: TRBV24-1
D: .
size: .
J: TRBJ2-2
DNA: TGTGCCACCGCAGGGTGGACCACCGGGGAGCTGTTTTTT
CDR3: CATAGWTTGELFF

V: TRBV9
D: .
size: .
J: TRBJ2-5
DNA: TGTGCCAGCAGCGGAAGCGGAAAAGAGACCCAGTACTTC
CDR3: CASSGSGKETQYF

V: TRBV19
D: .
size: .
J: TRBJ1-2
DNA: TGTGCCAGTAGTATCTCCCACCGCCGGTCTAACTATGGCTACACCTTC
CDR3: CASSISHRRSNYGYTF

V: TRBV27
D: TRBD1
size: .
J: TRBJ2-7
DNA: TGTGCCAGCAGTTTAATCTACGGGACAGGGGGCAGCTACGAGCAGTACTTC
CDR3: CASSLIYGTGGSYEQYF

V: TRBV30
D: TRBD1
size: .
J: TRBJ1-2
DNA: TGTGCCTGGAGTGTACCCGGGACAGGCTTCGGCTACACCTTC
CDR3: CAWSVPGTGFGYTF

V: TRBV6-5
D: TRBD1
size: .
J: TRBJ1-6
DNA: TGTGCCAGCAGTTACTTGACAGGGACAGGATCACCCCTCCACTTT
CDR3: CASSYLTGTGSPLHF

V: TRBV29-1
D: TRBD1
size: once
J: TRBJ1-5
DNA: TGCAGCGTCGGACAGGGGTCTGGCAATCAGCCCCAGCATTTT
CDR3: CSVGQGSGNQPQHF

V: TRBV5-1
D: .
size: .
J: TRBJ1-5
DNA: TGCGCCAGCAGCTTGGGGGGCATCGTCAATCAGCCCCAGCATTTT
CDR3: CASSLGGIVNQPQHF

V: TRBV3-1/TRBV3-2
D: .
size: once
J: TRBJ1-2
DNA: TGTGCCAGCAGCCAAGAGGCGGGGGCGCGATATGGCTACACCTTC
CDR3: CASSQEAGARYGYTF

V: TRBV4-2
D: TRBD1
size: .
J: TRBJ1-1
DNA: TGTGCCAGCAGCCAATTGGACAGGGGTAACACTGAAGCTTTCTTT
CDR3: CASSQLDRGNTEAFF

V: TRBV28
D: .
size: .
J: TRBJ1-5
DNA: TGTGCCAGCAGTTTAATCCGGGGCAATCAGCCCCAGCATTTT
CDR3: CASSLIRGNQPQHF

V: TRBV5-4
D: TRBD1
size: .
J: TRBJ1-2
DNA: TGTGCCAGCGGGACAGCCCTGAGCTATGGCTACACCTTC
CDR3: CASGTALSYGYTF

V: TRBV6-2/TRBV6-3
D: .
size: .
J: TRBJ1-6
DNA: TGTGCCAGCAGTTACGTCAGCGTCTCCTATAATTCACCCCTCCACTTT
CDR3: CASSYVSVSYNSPLHF

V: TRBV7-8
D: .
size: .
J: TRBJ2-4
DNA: TGTGCCAGCGTCGGGGGCGGGAGCGGAGGAAACATTCAGTACTTC
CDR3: CASVGGGSGGNIQYF

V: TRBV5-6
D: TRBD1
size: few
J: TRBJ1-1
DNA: TGTGCCAGCAGCGCGCCGGGACAGGGTTTCGTGTCTTCTGAAGCTTTCTTT
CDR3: CASSAPGQGFVSSEAFF

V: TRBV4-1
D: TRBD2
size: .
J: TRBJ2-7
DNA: TGCGCCAGCAGCCGCCCCGGCGGGGGGGCTTACGAGCAGTACTTC
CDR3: CASSRPGGGAYEQYF

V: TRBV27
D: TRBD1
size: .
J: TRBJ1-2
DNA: TGTGCCAGCAGACCCCGACAGGGAAATGGCTACACCTTC
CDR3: CASRPRQGNGYTF